These 11 T cell receptor beta chains originate from one sample sequenced in a study of cytomegalovirus exposure and HLA in healthy donors (dated by TCRdb to the late 2010s). The protocol used for the library was the immunoSEQ multiplex PCR assay. For the multiplex PCR, a mixture combining 60 forward primers for TCR Vbeta segments and 13 reverse primers for TCR Jbeta segments was used. TCRdb obtained this table from immuneACCESS and retained in-frame rearrangements with V and J assigned. These tables miss some clones; where compared with another copy, unresolved V genes account for less than half of the shortfall, and the remainder is unexplained. The sample table contains approximately 180,000 clones; only one count was recorded for roughly 80% of them. In total, the top ten clones hold less than 2% of the sample. Sequenced material: PBMCs. All receptors come from a woman between 18 and 29 years old in good health and CMV-seronegative.

The V gene is TRBV29-1, the J gene TRBJ2-7, with D possibly being TRBD2 (6 bases). Germline assignment: CDR1 SQVTM and CDR2 ANQGSEA. V shed 4 bases and J shed 2 bases, with 9 bases lying between them. The CDR3 contains 12 residues. In DNA form, the CDR3 reads TGCAGCGTTGTGGACTATACCTACGAGCAGTACTTC. It is translated as CSVVDYTYEQYF.

The gene calls are TRBV5-1 and TRBJ1-2; D not resolved. CDR1 is SGHRS and CDR2 is YFSETQ in the germline V gene. V gave up 4 bases and J gave up 3 bases, with 10 bases separating them. The CDR3 loop spans 13 amino acids. The CDR3 region is CASSMQVDYGYTF. As DNA, the CDR3 is TGCGCCAGCAGCATGCAGGTGGACTATGGCTACACCTTC.

The chain carries TRBV7-6 and TRBJ2-6; D is possibly TRBD2 (7 bases). The CDR3 contains 18 residues. Germline V gene sequence: CDR1 SGHVS, CDR2 FNYEAQ. V lost 5 bases to trimming and J lost 2 bases, with 19 bases between them. The chain's CDR3 is CASSGRSTGGTGANVLTF. CDR3 DNA: TGTGCCAGCAGCGGTCGCTCAACGGGGGGCACTGGGGCCAACGTCCTGACTTTC.

The rearrangement uses TRBV6-4 and TRBJ1-3; D is unresolved. This CDR3 has 17 amino acids. V was clipped by 1 base and J by 0 bases, with 13 bases between them. CDR1 and CDR2 from the germline V gene are MRHNA and SNTAGT. CDR3 in DNA: TGTGCCAGCAGTGACTTCGCGGTCCTAGGCTCTGGAAACACCATATATTTT. It translates to CASSDFAVLGSGNTIYF.

The chain carries TRBV7-9 and TRBJ2-2; D gene ambiguous. CDR1 is SEHNR and CDR2 is FQNEAQ in the germline V gene (reference sequence). This CDR3 is 16 amino acids long. V gave up 1 base and J gave up 8 bases, with 17 bases separating them. The CDR3 protein is CASSLVPGYGTGELFF. The CDR3, as DNA: TGTGCCAGCAGCTTAGTCCCGGGTTACGGTACGGGGGAGCTGTTTTTT.

The V call is TRBV4-2, the J call TRBJ1-5, with TRBD1 as a possible D gene (6 bases). Per the germline V gene, CDR1 is LGHNA and CDR2 is YNFKEQ. CDR3 length: 15 amino acids. The V end lost 3 bases, the J end lost 6 bases, and 15 bases lay between the germline ends. CDR3 nucleotides: TGTGCCAGCAGCCACCTCGAGGGGGTCACTCAGCCCCAGCATTTT. Protein product: CASSHLEGVTQPQHF.

The chain uses TRBV7-2 and TRBJ1-1; D gene unclear. V dropped 4 bases and J dropped 6 bases, with 9 bases sitting between them. The CDR3 consists of 12 residues. From germline, CDR1 is SGHTA and CDR2 FQGNSA. The CDR3 is CASSSGFPEAFF. The CDR3 DNA reads TGTGCCAGCAGCTCCGGGTTCCCTGAAGCTTTCTTT.

V gene TRBV18 combines with J gene TRBJ2-7; 7 bases agree with TRBD1. Looked up from germline, CDR1 is KGHSH and CDR2 is LQKENI. The J segment lost 12 bases and the V segment lost 4 bases, leaving 6 bases of the junction unmatched. The CDR3 has 11 amino acids. The CDR3 loop reads CASSQGTEPYF. The CDR3 bases are TGTGCCAGCTCACAGGGGACAGAACCGTACTTC. Using reference TRBV18 and TRBJ2-7 for the parts outside the CDR3, the full variable domain is NAGVMQNPRHLVRRRGQEARLRCSPMKGHSHVYWYRQLPEEGLKFMVYLQKENIIDESGMPKERFSAEFPKEGPSILRIQQVVRGDSAAYFCASSQGTEPYFGPGTRLTVT.

The chain couples TRBV7-2 to TRBJ1-2, with 12 bases matching TRBD1. The CDR3 spans 15 residues. J lost 4 bases, V lost 1 base, and 1 base had no gene match. Germline V gene data show CDR1 as SGHTA and CDR2 as FQGNSA. The CDR3 region has the DNA TGTGCCAGCAGCTTAGAGGGACAGGGGGCCTATGGCTACACCTTC. Amino acid sequence: CASSLEGQGAYGYTF.

The chain recombines TRBV9 with TRBJ2-1; 7 bases agree with TRBD1. V lost 3 bases to trimming and J lost 4 bases; unmatched junction nucleotides: 4. CDR1 is SGDLS and CDR2 is YYNGEE in the germline V gene. The CDR3 runs 14 residues. The CDR3 DNA follows: TGTGCCAGCAGCGAACAGGGGCAATACAATGAGCAGTTCTTC. Translation: CASSEQGQYNEQFF.

This chain uses TRBV19 with TRBJ1-1, with 9 nucleotides matching TRBD1. Germline CDR1 LNHDA, CDR2 SQIVND (reference sequence). V lost 5 bases and J lost 1; bases outside the gene matches: 2. The CDR3 totals 14 residues. CDR3 bases: TGTGCCAGTAGTTGGGGACAGGGGAACACTGAAGCTTTCTTT. It codes for CASSWGQGNTEAFF.